This TCR beta chain was captured by sequencing in a study of T-cell memory formation after mild COVID-19. The CDR3 totals 12 residues. V lost 3 bases to trimming and J lost 6 bases, with 8 bases between them. The germline gives CDR1 SGDLS, CDR2 YYNGEE. TCRdb reanalysed the 5' RACE reads using MiXCR and keeps one entry per CDR3 protein. The sample shows 70,000 to 95,000 distinct CDR3 sequences, 9.5% to 15% of them seen only once. Sequencing was performed on PBMCs or a T cell subset sorted from them (not recorded which). This clonotype was sampled from a man aged 18 to 35 who had mild COVID-19 (a few samples of this study predate the infection). Cell type and time point are not known. This chain joins TRBV9 and TRBJ2-3, with D unresolved. CDR3 protein: CASSADSDTQYF. In nucleotides, the CDR3 is TGTGCCAGCAGCGCAGATTCCGATACGCAGTATTTT.